These 5 T cell receptor beta chains share one sample of origin, sequenced in a study of OX40 agonist ivuxolimab in advanced cancers. Some clones are missing from TCRdb's copy, which holds only in-frame ones; the method was immunoSEQ multiplex PCR. The sample yields around 50,000 clones, around 77% seen once. Material: CD4+ or CD8+ T cells sorted from blood, obtained in a trial of the OX40 agonist ivuxolimab. These receptors all come from an adult with an advanced solid tumor such as melanoma, head and neck, liver or kidney cancer.

The V and J genes are TRBV5-5 and TRBJ2-7, with D hard to call. The CDR3 contains 14 residues. CDR1 and CDR2 from the germline V gene are SGHKS and YYEKEE (reference sequence). Trimming pared 1 base from V and 3 bases from J, leaving 11 bases between. The DNA of the CDR3 is TGTGCCAGCAGCTTGAAGGGTCTAGGCTACGAGCAGTACTTC. This translates into CASSLKGLGYEQYF.

The V and J genes are TRBV7-3 and TRBJ2-6; D is unresolved. V lost 0 bases and J lost 2, with 5 bases in between. CDR1 and CDR2 (germline): SGHTA, FQGTGA. The CDR3 runs 15 residues. The DNA for the CDR3 is TGTGCCAGCAGCTTAACTGTAGCTGGGGCCAACGTCCTGACTTTC. This gives the protein CASSLTVAGANVLTF.

This clone appeared a few times. This chain links TRBV9 with TRBJ2-5; D could derive from TRBD1 or TRBD2 (6 bases each). From germline, CDR1 is SGDLS and CDR2 YYNGEE. V was trimmed by 4 bases and J by 5 bases, leaving 18 bases between them. The CDR3 runs 15 residues. For the CDR3, the DNA is TGTGCCAGCAGCCCTAAGGGGGGCTCTTGGGAGACCCAGTACTTC. Protein sequence: CASSPKGGSWETQYF. Full variable domain (outside the CDR3, taken from reference TRBV9 and TRBJ2-5): DSGVTQTPKHLITATGQRVTLRCSPRSGDLSVYWYQQSLDQGLQFLIQYYNGEERAKGNILERFSAQQFPDLHSELNLSSLELGDSALYFCASSPKGGSWETQYFGPGTRLLVL.

V and J are TRBV5-1 and TRBJ2-2; 8 nucleotides align to TRBD1. V trimming: 3 bases; J trimming: 5 bases; junction bases outside the gene matches: 9. Germline-derived CDR1 and CDR2 are SGHRS and YFSETQ. The CDR3 has 16 amino acids. DNA of the CDR3: TGCGCCAGCAGCTCTGGCGGGACAGGAGAAACCGGGGAGCTGTTTTTT. It encodes CASSSGGTGETGELFF.

V usage is TRBV28 and J usage is TRBJ2-3, with 7 bases identical to TRBD2. Germline assignment: CDR1 MDHEN and CDR2 SYDVKM. The ends lost 3 bases at V and 4 bases at J; junction bases unmatched: 10. The CDR3 length is 16 residues. The CDR3 here is CASSFTAGLVADTQYF. Here the CDR3 DNA reads TGTGCCAGCAGTTTTACAGCGGGATTGGTAGCAGATACGCAGTATTTT.